Listed below are T cell receptor beta chains from one sample, sequenced in a study of T cells in narcolepsy. TCRdb's table, derived via immunoSEQ multiplex PCR, lists solely in-frame clones and lacks some. The sample lists nearly 25,000 clones; roughly 62% were seen once. Sequencing used memory (CD45RA-) CD4+ T cells from blood. The receptors come from a human donor in good health. CDR3s leave out the opening cysteine and the closing phenylalanine or tryptophan.

TRBJ1-1 | TRBV7-2 | ASSRGTRPGAF
TRBJ1-5 | TRBV29-1 | SGTRGIQENSNQPQH
TRBJ1-1 | TRBV2 | ASKGDRNTEAF
TRBJ2-7 | TRBV18 | ASSPLGLTYEQY
TRBJ2-7 | TRBV18 | ASSPTASYEQY
TRBJ1-3 | TRBV5-1 | ASSLGTGEFAGNTIY
TRBJ2-6 | TRBV28 | ASKPGQPSGANVLT
TRBJ2-2 | TRBV29-1 | SVRGVRELF
TRBJ2-5 | TRBV6-1 | ASSNGVQETQY
TRBJ1-1 | TRBV19 | ASSPGLQTEAF
TRBJ2-7 | TRBV2 | AIGTSGLEQY
TRBJ1-6 | TRBV7-3 | AGSLTGLSPLH
TRBJ2-1 | TRBV6-1 | ASSEGSGRGYNEQF
TRBJ1-1 | TRBV25-1 | ASSDVGTEAF
TRBJ2-5 | TRBV6-1 | ASSDRGAGQETQY
TRBJ2-1 | TRBV6-6 | ASRPSGGRPNEQF
TRBJ2-3 | TRBV19 | ASSNRGSPTDTQY
TRBJ1-2 | TRBV5-1 | ASSLTLDLGGYT
TRBJ2-7 | TRBV9 | ASSVAQGASAEQY
TRBJ1-2 | TRBV20-1 | SASDSYGYT